This entry lists 10 T cell receptor beta chains sequenced from one sample in a study of response to subunit inactivated influenza vaccine. TCRdb re-called the RT-PCR reads with MiXCR, one entry per CDR3 protein. Counted here are 500,000 to 550,000 distinct CDR3 sequences, approximately 7.1% occurring once; the ten biggest clones make up roughly 13%. Sequenced here: PBMCs from blood, sampled around 25 months after vaccination. The receptor set was obtained from a man aged 50 to 69 who received an inactivated influenza vaccine.

A few counts support this clonotype. The chain carries TRBV20-1 and TRBJ1-2; no clear D. The CDR3 length is 8 residues. V lost 7 bases and J 6 bases, leaving 3 bases between the germline ends. Germline values: CDR1 DFQATT, CDR2 SNEGSKA (reference sequence). This chain's CDR3 is CSGDGYTF. CDR3 in DNA: TGCAGTGGTGATGGCTACACCTTC.

There are many counts of this clonotype. The chain employs TRBV4-3 and TRBJ1-1, with D unresolved. Looked up from germline, CDR1 is LGHNA and CDR2 is YSLEER. CDR3 size: 13 residues. V was pared by 2 bases and J by 6 bases, with 10 bases between. CDR3 in amino acids: CASSQRGGAEAFF. The CDR3 coding sequence is TGCGCCAGCAGCCAACGAGGAGGCGCTGAAGCTTTCTTT.

This clonotype was detected a few times. The chain joins TRBV7-2 to TRBJ2-1; D gene unclear. This CDR3 contains 14 residues. V lost 1 base to trimming and J lost 9 bases, with 13 bases between them. CDR1 and CDR2 (germline): SGHTA, FQGNSA. This CDR3 reads CASSLGASSFEQFF. CDR3 in DNA: TGTGCCAGCAGCTTAGGTGCCTCGTCGTTTGAGCAGTTCTTC.

The chain links TRBV10-3 to TRBJ2-3, with 8 positions matching TRBD1. This CDR3 contains 13 residues. The V segment lost 6 bases and the J segment 6 bases; nucleotides outside the gene matches: 5. The germline V gene encodes CDR1 ENHRY and CDR2 SYGVKD. CDR3 bases: TGTGCCATCAGGCAACAGGGGGAGGATACGCAGTATTTT. Its translation: CAIRQQGEDTQYF.

This clonotype was observed a handful of times. The chain links TRBV12-3 or TRBV12-4 to TRBJ2-7, with TRBD1 as a possible D gene (6 bases). The CDR3 has 16 amino acids. V lost 6 bases and J 2 bases, leaving 20 bases between the germline ends. The CDR3 DNA sequence: TGTGCCAGCAGCCTCGGTACAGGGTCACGGCCCTACGAGCAGTACTTC. This translates into CASSLGTGSRPYEQYF.

This clonotype was picked up a small number of times. The gene calls are TRBV10-3 and TRBJ2-1; no clear D gene. This CDR3 has 15 amino acids. Trimming stripped 4 bases from V and 8 bases from J, with 18 bases between. CDR1 and CDR2 (germline): ENHRY, SYGVKD. This chain's CDR3 is CAISVGGTEGDEQFF. In DNA form, the CDR3 reads TGTGCCATCAGTGTCGGCGGCACCGAAGGCGATGAGCAGTTCTTC.

This chain connects TRBV7-9 to TRBJ2-3, with D possibly being TRBD1 (5 bases). Per the germline V gene, CDR1 is SEHNR and CDR2 is FQNEAQ (reference sequence). The CDR3 is made up of 15 amino acids. V was trimmed by 7 bases and J by 1 base, leaving 15 bases between them. In DNA, the CDR3 is TGTGCCAGCACCTCCGACATAGGGGGCACAGATACGCAGTATTTT. Its protein product is CASTSDIGGTDTQYF.

This clonotype appeared many times. The genes are TRBV5-1 and TRBJ2-3; 7 nucleotides line up with TRBD1. The CDR3 is 16 amino acids. V gave up 3 bases and J gave up 3 bases; unmatched junction bases: 10. Germline V gene lookup returns CDR1 SGHRS and CDR2 YFSETQ. The CDR3 nucleotides read TGCGCCAGCAGCTCATCACACAGGGGTCTGACAGATACGCAGTATTTT. Translated: CASSSSHRGLTDTQYF.

This clonotype was seen ten or more times. The V gene is TRBV12-3 or TRBV12-4, the J gene TRBJ1-5; D not certain. V gave up 1 base and J gave up 7 bases, with 11 bases separating them. This CDR3 spans 14 amino acids. The CDR3 reads CASSLERVGQPQHF. The CDR3 DNA follows: TGTGCCAGCAGTTTAGAGCGGGTCGGGCAGCCCCAGCATTTT.

The rearrangement joins TRBV7-8 to TRBJ2-7; 8 bases fit TRBD1. The junction had 10 bases not matched to a gene; V was cut back by 5 bases and J by 1 base. CDR1 is SGHVS and CDR2 is FQNEAQ in the germline V gene. The CDR3 spans 16 residues. The CDR3 DNA is TGTGCCAGCAGCCCCGGATCCGGGACAGGTTCCTACGAGCAGTACTTC. Translating it yields CASSPGSGTGSYEQYF.